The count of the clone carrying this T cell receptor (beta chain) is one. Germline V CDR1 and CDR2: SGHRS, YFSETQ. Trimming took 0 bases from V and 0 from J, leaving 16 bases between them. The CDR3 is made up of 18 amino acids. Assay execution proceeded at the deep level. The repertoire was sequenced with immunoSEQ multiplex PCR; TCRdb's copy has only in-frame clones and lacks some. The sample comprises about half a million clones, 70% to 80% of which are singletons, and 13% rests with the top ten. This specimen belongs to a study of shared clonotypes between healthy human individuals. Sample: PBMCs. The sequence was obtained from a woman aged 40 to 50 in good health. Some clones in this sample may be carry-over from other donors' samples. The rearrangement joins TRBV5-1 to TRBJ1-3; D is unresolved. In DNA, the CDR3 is TGCGCCAGCAGCTTGGTATCCCCCACAACAAACTCTGGAAACACCATATATTTT. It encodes CASSLVSPTTNSGNTIYF.